These 26 T cell receptor beta chains originate from one sample sequenced in a study of regulatory T cells in long-lasting Graves disease. Time point described: newly diagnosed GD, antithyroid drugs for less than 3 months. PBMC RNA was the source of the TCR library. Building the TCR beta libraries relied on iRepertoire HTBI primers, and CDR3 regions underwent Arm-PCR. MiXCR was run by TCRdb on the multiplex PCR reads, yielding one entry per CDR3 protein. Of 420,000 or so distinct CDR3 sequences in the sample, about 17% were seen once. The sample was also reused in another study, on T cells in Graves' hyperthyroidism and ophthalmopathy.

The source material was peripheral blood mononuclear cells (PBMCs), sampled at new diagnosis, from a patient treated with antithyroid drugs. The receptor source for this set is a woman aged 18-29 years with Graves disease.

The chain recombines TRBV6-2 or TRBV6-3 with TRBJ2-1; 12 nucleotides align to TRBD2. Germline CDR1 is MNHEY and CDR2 is SVGEGT. The CDR3 is 15 amino acids. V lost 5 bases and J lost 13; bases outside the gene matches: 12. This CDR3 is CASSPGTSGRFAQFF. The CDR3 DNA follows: TGTGCCAGCAGTCCCGGGACTAGCGGGCGATTTGCCCAGTTCTTC.

The V gene is TRBV28, the J gene TRBJ2-1, with D unresolved. V lost 7 bases and J lost 5, with 12 bases in between. This CDR3 has 13 amino acids. Germline loops: CDR1 MDHEN, CDR2 SYDVKM. The CDR3 loop reads CASNPSSHNEQFF. DNA of the CDR3: TGTGCCAGCAACCCAAGTTCCCACAATGAGCAGTTCTTC.

This chain connects TRBV12-3 or TRBV12-4 to TRBJ2-5; 11 bases map to TRBD1. CDR3 length: 14 amino acids. Trimming removed 8 bases from V and 5 bases from J; junction bases left unmatched: 7. The CDR3 loop reads CASLGQGAWETQYF. Written as DNA, the CDR3 is TGTGCCAGCCTCGGACAGGGGGCGTGGGAGACCCAGTACTTC.

A few counts support this clonotype. DNA of the CDR3: TGTGCCAGCTTGGCGGGAGTCCTCTACAATGAGCAGTTCTTC. Encoded protein: CASLAGVLYNEQFF. This chain uses TRBV6-2 or TRBV6-3 with TRBJ2-1, with TRBD2 matching over 7 bases. CDR1 MNHEY and CDR2 SVGEGT come from the germline V gene. The CDR3 is 14 residues long. The ends lost 8 bases at V and 3 bases at J; junction bases unmatched: 7.

This clonotype was seen many times. V is TRBV20-1 and J is TRBJ2-1; no definite D call. Trimming cost V 5 bases and J 0 bases, with 11 bases left between them. Per the germline V gene, CDR1 is DFQATT and CDR2 is SNEGSKA (reference sequence). The CDR3 runs 14 residues. The CDR3 reads CSAAALSSYNEQFF. In DNA, the CDR3 is TGCAGTGCTGCCGCCCTGAGCTCCTACAATGAGCAGTTCTTC.

This clonotype was counted ten times or more. Here the CDR3 reads CASSLDMVNTEAFF. CDR3 DNA sequence: TGTGCCAGCAGCTTAGATATGGTCAACACTGAAGCTTTCTTT. V and J are TRBV7-2 and TRBJ1-1; D is unresolved. Trimming took off 1 base at V and 2 bases at J, with 8 bases between the two ends. There are 14 residues in the CDR3. The V gene's germline CDR1 is SGHTA and CDR2 FQGNSA.

Only a few counts were recorded for this clonotype. This rearrangement joins TRBV28 to TRBJ1-3; 7 nucleotides align to TRBD1. The V and J ends lost 6 bases and 0 bases, in that order; junction bases with no gene match: 5. The CDR3 is made up of 15 amino acids. Germline V gene data show CDR1 as MDHEN and CDR2 as SYDVKM. For the CDR3, the DNA is TGTGCCAGCAGATTGGGACAGAGCTCTGGAAACACCATATATTTT. It specifies CASRLGQSSGNTIYF.

This clonotype was seen a handful of times. The gene calls are TRBV11-3 and TRBJ1-5, with 7 bases aligning to TRBD1. The CDR3 consists of 14 residues. From germline, CDR1 is SGHNT and CDR2 YENEEA. The V and J ends lost 5 bases and 6 bases, in that order; junction bases with no gene match: 7. The CDR3 DNA sequence: TGTGCCAGCAGCCCCGAAAAGGGGGCTCAGCCCCAGCATTTT. Translated, it gives CASSPEKGAQPQHF.

The chain combines TRBV18 with TRBJ2-5, with D maybe TRBD2 (6 bases). Per germline, CDR1 KGHSH and CDR2 LQKENI. The V and J ends lost 3 bases and 5 bases respectively, with 10 bases between them. This CDR3 contains 13 residues. CDR3 bases: TGTGCCAGCTCACCGTCGGGGGTCGAGACCCAGTACTTC. Its protein is CASSPSGVETQYF.

This clonotype was observed at least ten times. This chain links TRBV28 with TRBJ2-5; 8 bases are a match to TRBD2. CDR3 size: 15 residues. CDR1 is MDHEN and CDR2 is SYDVKM in the germline V gene. V shed 3 bases and J 5 bases; nucleotides not matched to a gene: 8. The CDR3, as DNA: TGTGCCAGCAGTTTTCCGGCGGGAGGCGGGGAGACCCAGTACTTC. This encodes CASSFPAGGGETQYF.

There are many counts of this clonotype. This chain uses TRBV7-9 with TRBJ2-3; the D is unclear. The V and J ends lost 0 bases and 5 bases respectively, with 9 bases between them. Looked up from germline, CDR1 is SEHNR and CDR2 is FQNEAQ (reference sequence). The CDR3 has 14 residues. The CDR3 region is CASSLALKEDTQYF. The CDR3, as DNA: TGTGCCAGCAGCTTAGCGCTCAAGGAAGATACGCAGTATTTT.

This clonotype was seen many times. This chain joins TRBV7-2 and TRBJ2-1; 9 positions match TRBD2. CDR1 is SGHTA, CDR2 FQGNSA, per germline. J was trimmed by 7 bases and V by 5 bases; bases with no gene match: 12. CDR3 size: 16 residues. CDR3 DNA: TGTGCCAGCAGCCGCCCCGGGACTAGCCCTGCGAATGAGCAGTTCTTC. Amino acid sequence: CASSRPGTSPANEQFF.

This clonotype appeared a few times. Relative to the germline gene, one junction end is altered; a read error may explain this. J is TRBJ2-5 and V is TRBV6-2 or TRBV6-3; possible D gene TRBD2, 5 bases. CDR3 length equals 13 residues. The germline V gene encodes CDR1 MNHEY and CDR2 SVGEGT. The CDR3 DNA reads as TGTGCTAGCAGTCTCCTAGCAGAAGAGACCCAGTACTTC. This codes for CASSLLAEETQYF.

This clonotype was recorded at least ten times. V is TRBV2 and J is TRBJ1-2; D remains ambiguous. Germline loops: CDR1 SNHLY, CDR2 FYNNEI. V gave up 5 bases and J gave up 3 bases, with 7 bases separating them. The CDR3 covers 12 residues. CDR3 DNA: TGTGCCAGCAGTAGAGACTACTATGGCTACACCTTC. Translated: CASSRDYYGYTF.

This clonotype was observed many times. The rearrangement links TRBV11-3 to TRBJ2-3, with 7 nucleotides matching TRBD2. CDR3 length equals 18 residues. The V and J ends lost 3 bases and 2 bases, in that order; junction bases with no gene match: 14. The germline V gene has CDR1 SGHNT and CDR2 YENEEA. The CDR3 coding sequence is TGTGCCAGCAGCTTTGTGCCTAGCGGATATTATCTCACAGATACGCAGTATTTT. Translation: CASSFVPSGYYLTDTQYF.

In its sample, this clonotype was seen a few times. The rearrangement joins TRBV6-5 to TRBJ2-7, with D possibly matching TRBD1 (6 bases). The CDR3 has 14 residues. Trimming removed 3 bases at V and 2 bases at J, with 11 bases between. CDR1 is MNHEY, CDR2 SVGAGI, per germline. The CDR3 spells CASSYDRSTYEQYF. For the CDR3, the DNA is TGTGCCAGCAGTTATGACAGGAGCACCTACGAGCAGTACTTC.

Remarks on this clonotype: A much more abundant neighbour one base away suggests this may be a read error. The chain carries TRBV7-9 and TRBJ2-1, with D possibly being TRBD2 (6 bases). The CDR3 loop spans 14 amino acids. Between the trimmed V and J ends, which lost 5 bases and 10 bases, there was a span of 18 bases. In germline, CDR1 is SEHNR, CDR2 FQNEAQ (reference sequence). For the CDR3, the DNA is TGTGCCAGCAGCGCGCGGGAAGGGTGGGTCGAGCAGTTCTTC. This gives the protein CASSAREGWVEQFF.

This clonotype occurred a few times. V is TRBV5-4 and J is TRBJ2-5, with TRBD2 matching 7 bases. CDR3 length: 13 amino acids. Germline V CDR1 and CDR2: SGHNT, YYREEE (reference sequence). J lost 2 bases, V lost 3 bases, and 1 base had no gene match. CDR3 sequence: CASSWGLQETQYF. In DNA, the CDR3 is TGTGCCAGCAGCTGGGGACTACAAGAGACCCAGTACTTC.

The chain carries TRBV10-3 and TRBJ1-6, with TRBD1 matching over 7 bases. This CDR3 is 14 amino acids long. The V segment lost 6 bases and the J segment 7 bases; nucleotides outside the gene matches: 6. CDR1 is ENHRY, CDR2 SYGVKD, per germline. CDR3 amino acids: CAISPTGLNSPLHF. CDR3 coding DNA: TGTGCCATCAGCCCGACAGGGTTAAATTCACCCCTCCACTTT.

The chain combines TRBV5-1 with TRBJ2-5, with 11 bases lining up with TRBD2. The CDR3 is 17 residues long. Germline CDR1 SGHRS, CDR2 YFSETQ. V trimming: 4 bases; J trimming: 2 bases; junction bases outside the gene matches: 10. The CDR3 is CASSPILTSGTQETQYF. CDR3 sequence (DNA): TGCGCCAGCAGCCCGATCCTGACTAGCGGGACACAAGAGACCCAGTACTTC. Full variable domain (missing parts from reference TRBV5-1 and TRBJ2-5): KAGVTQTPRYLIKTRGQQVTLSCSPISGHRSVSWYQQTPGQGLQFLFEYFSETQRNKGNFPGRFSGRQFSNSRSEMNVSTLELGDSALYLCASSPILTSGTQETQYFGPGTRLLVL.

This clonotype was detected many times. J is TRBJ2-7 and V is TRBV29-1; maybe TRBD1 (6 bases). CDR3 size: 13 residues. CDR1 is SQVTM and CDR2 is ANQGSEA in the germline V gene. The V end was cut by 7 bases, the J end by 7 bases, with 20 bases between. The CDR3 region is CSASRGQVGEQYF. CDR3 in DNA: TGCAGCGCCTCCAGGGGCCAGGTTGGGGAGCAGTACTTC.

This clonotype was seen ten or more times. This rearrangement joins TRBV12-3 or TRBV12-4 to TRBJ2-1, with unresolved D. Trimming shortened V by 8 bases and J by 0 bases, and 8 bases separated the two germline ends. The CDR3 totals 13 residues. The CDR3: CASHSNSYNEQFF. The CDR3 nucleotides read TGTGCCAGCCACAGCAACTCCTACAATGAGCAGTTCTTC.

This clonotype has at least ten counts. This chain links TRBV28 with TRBJ2-3; tentative D call: TRBD1 (6 bases). The CDR3 has 15 amino acids. Per the germline V gene, CDR1 is MDHEN and CDR2 is SYDVKM. Between the trimmed V and J ends, which lost 0 bases and 2 bases, there was a span of 9 bases. The DNA of the CDR3 is TGTGCCAGCAGTTTATGGACAGGCCACACAGATACGCAGTATTTT. Its translation: CASSLWTGHTDTQYF.

This clonotype occurred many times. This chain uses TRBV20-1 with TRBJ2-7, with 12 bases that match TRBD2. Trimming cost V 3 bases and J 0 bases; bases outside gene matches: 9. This CDR3 is 17 amino acids long. Germline V gene lookup returns CDR1 DFQATT and CDR2 SNEGSKA (reference sequence). In DNA, the CDR3 is TGCAGTGCTAGGGATCCCACTAGCGGGGGGCCCTCCTACGAGCAGTACTTC. Amino acids: CSARDPTSGGPSYEQYF.

In its sample, this clonotype was seen a few times. The chain employs TRBV4-1 and TRBJ2-2, with D perhaps TRBD1 (6 bases). This CDR3 is 16 amino acids long. The V gene lost 6 bases and the J gene lost 0 bases, with 14 bases spanning the gap. The germline V gene has CDR1 MGHRA and CDR2 YSYEKL. As DNA, the CDR3 is TGCGCCAGCAGTCATCCGGGACACTCGAACACCGGGGAGCTGTTTTTT. Translated: CASSHPGHSNTGELFF.

The chain couples TRBV28 to TRBJ2-1, with unresolved D. CDR3 length: 15 amino acids. V was cut by 4 bases and J by 4 bases, with 14 bases left in between. Germline CDR1 is MDHEN and CDR2 is SYDVKM. CDR3 amino acids: CASSSGRRTYNEQFF. The CDR3 DNA sequence: TGTGCCAGCAGTTCGGGCAGGCGAACGTACAATGAGCAGTTCTTC. The variable domain in full, with the rest retrieved from reference TRBV28 and TRBJ2-1, is DVKVTQSSRYLVKRTGEKVFLECVQDMDHENMFWYRQDPGLGLRLIYFSYDVKMKEKGDIPEGYSVSREKKERFSLILESASTNQTSMYLCASSSGRRTYNEQFFGPGTRLTVL.